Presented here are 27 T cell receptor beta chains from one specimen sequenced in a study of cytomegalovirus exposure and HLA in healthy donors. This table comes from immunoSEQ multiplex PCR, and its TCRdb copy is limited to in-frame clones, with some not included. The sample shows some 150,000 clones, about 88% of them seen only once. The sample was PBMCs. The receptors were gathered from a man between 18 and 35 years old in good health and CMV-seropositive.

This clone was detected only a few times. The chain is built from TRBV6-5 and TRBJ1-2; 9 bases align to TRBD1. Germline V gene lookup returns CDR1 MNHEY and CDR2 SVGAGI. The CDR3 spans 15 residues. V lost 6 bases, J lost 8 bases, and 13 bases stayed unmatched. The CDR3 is CASSTSGTGRAGYTF. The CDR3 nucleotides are TGTGCCAGCAGCACAAGCGGGACAGGGAGGGCAGGCTACACCTTC.

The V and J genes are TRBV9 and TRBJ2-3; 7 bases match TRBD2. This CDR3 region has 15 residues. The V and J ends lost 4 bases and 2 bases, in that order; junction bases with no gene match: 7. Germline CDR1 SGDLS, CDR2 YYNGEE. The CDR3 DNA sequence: TGTGCCAGCAGCCCCTCGGGGGGTGTCACAGATACGCAGTATTTT. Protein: CASSPSGGVTDTQYF.

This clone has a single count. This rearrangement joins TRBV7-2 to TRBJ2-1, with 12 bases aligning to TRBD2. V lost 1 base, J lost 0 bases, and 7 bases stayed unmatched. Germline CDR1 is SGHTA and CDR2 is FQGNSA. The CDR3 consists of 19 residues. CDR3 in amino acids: CASSLGVLAGGLSYNEQFF. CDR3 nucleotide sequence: TGTGCCAGCAGCTTAGGGGTCCTAGCGGGGGGGCTCTCCTACAATGAGCAGTTCTTC.

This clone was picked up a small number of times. CDR3 sequence (DNA): TGCGCCAGCCGCGCGGGGGAAGAGACCCAGTACTTC. Amino acids: CASRAGEETQYF. The V gene is TRBV5-1, the J gene TRBJ2-5; 7 bases align to TRBD2. V was clipped by 7 bases and J by 3 bases; unmatched bases: 3. The CDR3 has 12 amino acids. CDR1 and CDR2 (germline): SGHRS, YFSETQ.

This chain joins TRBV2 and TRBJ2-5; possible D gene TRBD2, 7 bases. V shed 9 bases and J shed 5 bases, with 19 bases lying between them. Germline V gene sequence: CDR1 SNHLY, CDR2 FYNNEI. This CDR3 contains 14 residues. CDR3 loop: CARGAGGGYETQYF. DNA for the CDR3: TGTGCCAGAGGGGCTGGCGGGGGCTACGAGACCCAGTACTTC. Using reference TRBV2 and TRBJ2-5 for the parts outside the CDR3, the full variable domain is EPEVTQTPSHQVTQMGQEVILRCVPISNHLYFYWYRQILGQKVEFLVSFYNNEISEKSEIFDDQFSVERPDGSNFTLKIRSTKLEDSAMYFCARGAGGGYETQYFGPGTRLLVL.

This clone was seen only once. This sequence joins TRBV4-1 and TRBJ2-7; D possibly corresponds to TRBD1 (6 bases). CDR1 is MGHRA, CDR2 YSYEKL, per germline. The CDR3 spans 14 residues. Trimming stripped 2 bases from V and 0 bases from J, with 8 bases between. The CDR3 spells CASSQQGPSYEQYF. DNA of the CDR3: TGCGCCAGCAGCCAACAGGGGCCCTCCTACGAGCAGTACTTC.

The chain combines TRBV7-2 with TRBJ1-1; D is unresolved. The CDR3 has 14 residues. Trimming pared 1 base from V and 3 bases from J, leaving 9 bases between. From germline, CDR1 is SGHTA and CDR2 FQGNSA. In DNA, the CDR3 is TGTGCCAGCAGCTTAGGGTCGGGTTACACTGAAGCTTTCTTT. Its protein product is CASSLGSGYTEAFF.

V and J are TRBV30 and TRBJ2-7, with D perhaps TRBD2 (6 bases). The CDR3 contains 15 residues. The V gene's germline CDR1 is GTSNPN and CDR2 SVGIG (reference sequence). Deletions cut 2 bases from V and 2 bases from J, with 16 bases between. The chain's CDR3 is CAWSLGGARTYEQYF. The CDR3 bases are TGTGCCTGGAGTTTGGGCGGGGCACGTACCTACGAGCAGTACTTC.

The CDR3 is CASSPGGAVTEAFF. CDR3 coding DNA: TGTGCCAGCAGTCCAGGGGGCGCGGTCACTGAAGCTTTCTTT. V gene TRBV9 combines with J gene TRBJ1-1, with 8 bases identical to TRBD1. This CDR3 contains 14 residues. V was clipped by 5 bases and J by 4 bases; unmatched bases: 7. Germline V lookup: CDR1 SGDLS, CDR2 YYNGEE.

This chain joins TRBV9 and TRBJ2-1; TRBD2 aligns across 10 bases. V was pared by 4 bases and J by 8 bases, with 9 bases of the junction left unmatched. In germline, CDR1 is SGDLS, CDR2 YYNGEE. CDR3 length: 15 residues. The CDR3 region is CASSPGLAGGDEQFF. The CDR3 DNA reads TGTGCCAGCAGCCCCGGCTTAGCGGGGGGTGATGAGCAGTTCTTC.

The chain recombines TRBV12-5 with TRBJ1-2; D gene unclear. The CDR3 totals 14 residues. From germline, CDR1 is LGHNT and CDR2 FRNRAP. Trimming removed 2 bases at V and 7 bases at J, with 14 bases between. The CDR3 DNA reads TGTGCTAGTGGTTTGATACCTGGACTTCGTGGCTACACCTTC. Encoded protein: CASGLIPGLRGYTF.

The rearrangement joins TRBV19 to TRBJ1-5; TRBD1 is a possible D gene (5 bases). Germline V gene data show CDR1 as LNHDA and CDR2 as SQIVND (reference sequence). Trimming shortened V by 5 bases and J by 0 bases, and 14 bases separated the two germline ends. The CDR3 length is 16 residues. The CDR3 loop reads CASSSPRGGSNQPQHF. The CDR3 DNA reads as TGTGCCAGTAGTTCGCCTCGGGGGGGTAGCAATCAGCCCCAGCATTTT.

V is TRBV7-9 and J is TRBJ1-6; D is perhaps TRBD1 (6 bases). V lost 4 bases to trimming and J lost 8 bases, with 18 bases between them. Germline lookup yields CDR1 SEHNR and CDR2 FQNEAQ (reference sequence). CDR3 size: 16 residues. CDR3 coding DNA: TGTGCCAGCAGCTCTGACGGGGCAGGGGTAGATTCACCCCTCCACTTT. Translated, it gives CASSSDGAGVDSPLHF.

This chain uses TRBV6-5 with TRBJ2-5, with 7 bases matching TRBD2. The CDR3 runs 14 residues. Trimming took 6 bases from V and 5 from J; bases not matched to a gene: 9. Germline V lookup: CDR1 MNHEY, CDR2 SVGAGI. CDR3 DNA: TGTGCCAGCAGAAGACCGGGGGGAGGGGAGACCCAGTACTTC. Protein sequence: CASRRPGGGETQYF.

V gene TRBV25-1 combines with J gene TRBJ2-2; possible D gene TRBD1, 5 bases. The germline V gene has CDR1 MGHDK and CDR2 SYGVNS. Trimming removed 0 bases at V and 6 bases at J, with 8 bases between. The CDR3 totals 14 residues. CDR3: CASSEYKGAGELFF. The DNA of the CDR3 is TGTGCCAGCAGTGAATATAAAGGGGCCGGGGAGCTGTTTTTT.

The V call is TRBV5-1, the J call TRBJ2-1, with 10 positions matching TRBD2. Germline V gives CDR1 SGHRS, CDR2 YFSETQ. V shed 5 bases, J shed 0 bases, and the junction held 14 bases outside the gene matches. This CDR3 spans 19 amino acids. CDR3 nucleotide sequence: TGCGCCAGCAGGACAGTCCCTCCTAGCGGGGGCCCCTCCTACAATGAGCAGTTCTTC. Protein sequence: CASRTVPPSGGPSYNEQFF.

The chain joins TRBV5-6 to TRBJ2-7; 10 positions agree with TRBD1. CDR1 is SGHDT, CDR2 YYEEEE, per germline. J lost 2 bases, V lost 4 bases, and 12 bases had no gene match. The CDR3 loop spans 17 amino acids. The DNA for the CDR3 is TGTGCCAGCAGCCCCTCCCCCCCGGGACAGGGGACCTACGAGCAGTACTTC. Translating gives CASSPSPPGQGTYEQYF.

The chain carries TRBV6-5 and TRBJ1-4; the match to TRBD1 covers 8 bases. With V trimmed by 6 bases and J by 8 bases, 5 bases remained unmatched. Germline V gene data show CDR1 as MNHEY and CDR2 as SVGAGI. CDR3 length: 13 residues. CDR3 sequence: CASSSTGEEKLFF. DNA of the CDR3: TGTGCCAGCAGCTCGACAGGGGAGGAAAAACTGTTTTTT.

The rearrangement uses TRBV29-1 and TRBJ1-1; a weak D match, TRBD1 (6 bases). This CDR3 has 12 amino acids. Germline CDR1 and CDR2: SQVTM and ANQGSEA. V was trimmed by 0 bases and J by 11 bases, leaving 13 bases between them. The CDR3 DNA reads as TGCAGCGTTGAAGATAGGGGGAGTGAGGCTTTCTTT. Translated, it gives CSVEDRGSEAFF.

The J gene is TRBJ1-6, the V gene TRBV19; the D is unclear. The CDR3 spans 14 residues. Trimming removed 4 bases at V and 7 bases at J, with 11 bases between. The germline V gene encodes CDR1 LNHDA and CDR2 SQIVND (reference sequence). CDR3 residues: CASSRAGGNSPLHF. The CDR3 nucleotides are TGTGCCAGTAGTAGGGCAGGAGGGAATTCACCCCTCCACTTT.

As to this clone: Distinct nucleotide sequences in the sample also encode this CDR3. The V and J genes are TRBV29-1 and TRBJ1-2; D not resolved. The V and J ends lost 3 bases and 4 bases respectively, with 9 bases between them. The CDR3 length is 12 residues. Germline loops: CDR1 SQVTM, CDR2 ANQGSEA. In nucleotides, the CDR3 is TGCAGCGTTGAGGCAGGTCCCTATGGCTACACCTTC. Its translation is CSVEAGPYGYTF.

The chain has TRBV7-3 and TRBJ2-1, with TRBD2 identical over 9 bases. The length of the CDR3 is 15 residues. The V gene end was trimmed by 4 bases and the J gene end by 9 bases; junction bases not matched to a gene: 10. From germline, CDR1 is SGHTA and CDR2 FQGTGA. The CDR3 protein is CASSSGPGTSSEQFF. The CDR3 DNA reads TGTGCCAGCAGCTCCGGTCCCGGGACTAGCAGTGAGCAGTTCTTC.

In nucleotides, the CDR3 is TGTGCCAGTAGTAGGACGGGGGGCTCTACCTACGAGCAGTACTTC. Its protein is CASSRTGGSTYEQYF. The genes are TRBV19 and TRBJ2-7; tentative D call: TRBD2 (7 bases). The CDR3 runs to 15 residues. Germline-derived CDR1 and CDR2 are LNHDA and SQIVND (reference sequence). V gave up 4 bases and J gave up 2 bases, with 15 bases separating them.

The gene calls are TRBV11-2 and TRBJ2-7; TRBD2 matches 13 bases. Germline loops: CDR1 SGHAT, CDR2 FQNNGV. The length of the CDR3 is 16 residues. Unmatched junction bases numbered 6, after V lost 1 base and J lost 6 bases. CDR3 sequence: CASSLASGLAGVEQYF. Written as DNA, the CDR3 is TGTGCCAGCAGCTTAGCCTCCGGACTAGCGGGAGTCGAGCAGTACTTC. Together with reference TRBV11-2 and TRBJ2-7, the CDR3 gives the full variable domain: EAGVAQSPRYKIIEKRQSVAFWCNPISGHATLYWYQQILGQGPKLLIQFQNNGVVDDSQLPKDRFSAERLKGVDSTLKIQPAKLEDSAVYLCASSLASGLAGVEQYFGPGTRLTVT.

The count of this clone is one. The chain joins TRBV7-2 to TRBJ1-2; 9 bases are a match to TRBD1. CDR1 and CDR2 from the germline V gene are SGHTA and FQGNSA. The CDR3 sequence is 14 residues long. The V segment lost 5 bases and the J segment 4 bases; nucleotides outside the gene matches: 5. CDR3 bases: TGTGCCAGCAGCCTAGACAGGGGGGTCTATGGCTACACCTTC. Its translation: CASSLDRGVYGYTF.

The CDR3 DNA is TGTGCCAGCAGTTTATCGCGACTAGCATACAATGAGCAGTTCTTC. Its protein product is CASSLSRLAYNEQFF. The chain has TRBV27 and TRBJ2-1; 7 bases line up with TRBD2. J was trimmed by 4 bases and V by 0 bases; bases with no gene match: 3. CDR1 MNHEY and CDR2 SMNVEV come from the germline V gene (reference sequence). This CDR3 has 15 amino acids.

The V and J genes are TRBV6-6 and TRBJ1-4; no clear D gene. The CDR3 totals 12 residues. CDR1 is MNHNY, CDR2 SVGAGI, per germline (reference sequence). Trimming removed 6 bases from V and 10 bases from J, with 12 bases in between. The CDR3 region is CASSPLNGKLFF. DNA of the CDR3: TGTGCCAGCAGCCCCCTTAACGGAAAACTGTTTTTT.